The rows below give T cell receptor beta chains drawn from one sample of a study of shared clonotypes between healthy human individuals. The data were produced by immunoSEQ multiplex PCR, yet TCRdb's version contains in-frame clones alone and is incomplete. This table holds fewer than 200,000 clones, about 93% found once. Sequencing was performed on naive CD4+ T cells sorted from blood. All receptors come from a young woman in good health. CDR3s include the opening cysteine and the closing phenylalanine or tryptophan. A D gene is named only where the DNA matches it firmly. Part of the rows lack a size; the others show once, few, many or a class for expanded clones.

d_gene	j_gene	v_gene	abundance	CDR3nt	CDR3aa
TRBD1	TRBJ1-2	TRBV19	NA	TGTGCCAGTAAAGCAGGGGGCGCCGAGGGCTACACCTTC	CASKAGGAEGYTF
NA	TRBJ2-7	TRBV11-2	NA	TGTGCCAGCCGCCCGGGGACGATTGTCTCCTACGAGCAGTACTTC	CASRPGTIVSYEQYF
TRBD1	TRBJ1-1	TRBV28	NA	TGTGCCAGCAGTCCAGACAGGGCGTGGATGAACACTGAAGCTTTCTTT	CASSPDRAWMNTEAFF
NA	TRBJ2-2	TRBV19	NA	TGTGCCAGTGGGACGGGTCGCACCGGGGAGCTGTTTTTT	CASGTGRTGELFF
TRBD1	TRBJ2-7	TRBV27	few	TGTGCCAGCAGTTTAATAGGACAGGGGCCCTACGAGCAGTACTTC	CASSLIGQGPYEQYF
TRBD1	TRBJ1-2	TRBV7-9	NA	TGTGCCAGCAGCCCAACAGGGGGGGGTTATGGCTACACCTTC	CASSPTGGGYGYTF
NA	TRBJ2-1	TRBV4-1	NA	TGCGCCAGCAGCCATGTGACGCCAAACAATGAGCAGTTCTTC	CASSHVTPNNEQFF
NA	TRBJ2-2	TRBV19	NA	TGTGCCAGTAGTATAGAAGGGGCCGGGGAGCTGTTTTTT	CASSIEGAGELFF
NA	TRBJ2-5	TRBV7-3	once	TGTGCCAGCAGCCCCGCCGGGTTACTCGAGACCCAGTACTTC	CASSPAGLLETQYF
NA	TRBJ1-2	TRBV6-6	NA	TGTGCCAGCAGTCATATTTTTAGACAGGCCCTCTATGGCTACACCTTC	CASSHIFRQALYGYTF
TRBD1	TRBJ1-5	TRBV19	NA	TGTGCCAGTAGTGGGACAGTCAATCAGCCCCAGCATTTT	CASSGTVNQPQHF
NA	TRBJ2-1	TRBV19	NA	TGTGCCAGTAGTCCGATAGCGCGGGGCTCCTACAATGAGCAGTTCTTC	CASSPIARGSYNEQFF
NA	TRBJ1-1	TRBV11-2	NA	TGTGCCAGCAGCTTGGACAGGAACACTGAAGCTTTCTTT	CASSLDRNTEAFF
TRBD2	TRBJ2-1	TRBV29-1	NA	TGCAGCGTACCTAGCGGGAGCATGCTACGGAATGAGCAGTTCTTC	CSVPSGSMLRNEQFF
TRBD1	TRBJ1-5	TRBV2	NA	TGTGCCAGCAGTTTAGACAGGGAACATCAGCCCCAGCATTTT	CASSLDREHQPQHF
TRBD1	TRBJ2-7	TRBV5-4	once	TGTGCCAGCAGCTTGGTTGGGACAGGGGACCCTCCGCAGTACTTC	CASSLVGTGDPPQYF
NA	TRBJ2-1	TRBV9	NA	TGTGCCAGCAGCCCATTTGGAGGCTCCTACAATGAGCAGTTCTTC	CASSPFGGSYNEQFF
TRBD2	TRBJ2-2	TRBV28	NA	TGTGCCAGCAGTATAGCGGGAGGCAGGACCGGGGAGCTGTTTTTT	CASSIAGGRTGELFF
NA	TRBJ1-2	TRBV6-5	NA	TGTGCCAGCACTCCGACACTGGGCGGCTATGGCTACACCTTC	CASTPTLGGYGYTF
TRBD1	TRBJ1-5	TRBV2	NA	TGTGCCAGCGCCGAGAGGGACAGGGATCAGCCCCAGCATTTT	CASAERDRDQPQHF
NA	TRBJ1-1	TRBV5-1	NA	TGCGCCAGCAGCACGACTATGGGTGCCGAAGCTTTCTTT	CASSTTMGAEAFF
NA	TRBJ2-5	TRBV4-1	once	TGCGCCAGCAGCCAAGATGAGGGTGCCCAAGAGACCCAGTACTTC	CASSQDEGAQETQYF
NA	TRBJ1-2	TRBV6-5	once	TGTGCCAGCAGTTACCAAGTTGACACCTATGGCTACACCTTC	CASSYQVDTYGYTF
NA	TRBJ2-2	TRBV19	once	TGTGCCAGTAGTATAATAGTACGCGAGACCACCGGGGAGCTGTTTTTT	CASSIIVRETTGELFF
NA	TRBJ2-7	TRBV21-1	NA	TGTGCCAGCAGAGGAAGCTTACACGTGTTAGACGAGCAGTACTTC	CASRGSLHVLDEQYF
TRBD1	TRBJ2-1	TRBV7-3	NA	TGTGCCAGCAGCTCACCGGGACAGGGGAAGGATGAGCAGTTCTTC	CASSSPGQGKDEQFF
TRBD1	TRBJ1-5	TRBV30	few	TGTGCCTTCACGGAGGGACAGTCGCATCAGCCCCAGCATTTT	CAFTEGQSHQPQHF
NA	TRBJ1-6	TRBV4-1	NA	TGCGCCAGCAGCCAAGATGCCAGGGATCTAGTCTGGACACCCCTCCACTTT	CASSQDARDLVWTPLHF
TRBD1	TRBJ1-4	TRBV15	NA	TGTGCCACCAGCAGAGATTTAGGGACAGGGGGTCCTAATGAAAAACTGTTTTTT	CATSRDLGTGGPNEKLFF
TRBD2	TRBJ2-3	TRBV7-9	NA	TGTGCCAGCAGCCTCCCCGGGGGGGGCACAGATACGCAGTATTTT	CASSLPGGGTDTQYF
TRBD1	TRBJ1-5	TRBV7-3	NA	TGTGCCAGCAGGTCTTCCGGGACAGGGATTCAGCCCCAGCATTTT	CASRSSGTGIQPQHF
NA	TRBJ2-1	TRBV21-1	NA	TGTGCCAGCAGAGGACAGGGGGAGTTCTTC	CASRGQGEFF
TRBD1	TRBJ2-7	TRBV2	NA	TGTGCCAGCAGTGCCGGGACAGGGTACGTCGAGCAGTACTTC	CASSAGTGYVEQYF
NA	TRBJ1-1	TRBV10-3	NA	TGTGCCATCCGACACCTGAACACTGAAGCTTTCTTT	CAIRHLNTEAFF
NA	TRBJ1-5	TRBV28	NA	TGTGCCAGCAGTGACGAGTCGTATCAGCCCCAGCATTTT	CASSDESYQPQHF
NA	TRBJ2-5	TRBV19	NA	TGTGCCAGTAGTAGTTCCCCGTATACGTCGCAGTACTTC	CASSSSPYTSQYF
TRBD1	TRBJ1-1	TRBV5-5	NA	TGTGCCAGCAGCCCGACAGGGGCGAACACTGAAGCTTTCTTT	CASSPTGANTEAFF
NA	TRBJ1-5	TRBV15	NA	TGTGCCACCAGCAGAGATGTGGGGGGGAATCAGCCCCAGCATTTT	CATSRDVGGNQPQHF
NA	TRBJ1-1	TRBV19	NA	TGTGCCAGTAGTATACAGGGAGCGAACACTGAAGCTTTCTTT	CASSIQGANTEAFF
NA	TRBJ2-7	TRBV18	few	TGTGCCAGCTCACCCCCAGGGGCCTACGAGCAGTACTTC	CASSPPGAYEQYF
NA	TRBJ1-2	TRBV18	NA	TGTGCCAGCTCATCGGCCATCGGGGCTAGAGCCGGCTACACCTTC	CASSSAIGARAGYTF
NA	TRBJ2-7	TRBV6-5	NA	TGTGCCAGCAGTTACTCTCAAGAACACGAGCAGTACTTC	CASSYSQEHEQYF